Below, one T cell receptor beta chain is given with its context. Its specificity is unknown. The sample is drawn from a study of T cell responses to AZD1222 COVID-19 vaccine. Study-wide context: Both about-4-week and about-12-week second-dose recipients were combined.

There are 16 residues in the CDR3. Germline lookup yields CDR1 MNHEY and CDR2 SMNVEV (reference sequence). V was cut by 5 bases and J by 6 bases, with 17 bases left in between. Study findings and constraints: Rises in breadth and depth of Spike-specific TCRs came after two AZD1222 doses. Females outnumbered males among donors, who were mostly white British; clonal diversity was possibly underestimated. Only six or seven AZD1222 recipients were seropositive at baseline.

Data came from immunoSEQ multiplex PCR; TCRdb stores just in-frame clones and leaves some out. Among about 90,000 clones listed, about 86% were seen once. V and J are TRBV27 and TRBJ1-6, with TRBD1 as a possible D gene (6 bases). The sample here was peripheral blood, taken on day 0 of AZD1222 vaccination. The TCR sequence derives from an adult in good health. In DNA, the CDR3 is TGTGCCAGCAGTATGTATAAAGGGGGAACTAATTCACCCCTCCACTTT. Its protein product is CASSMYKGGTNSPLHF.